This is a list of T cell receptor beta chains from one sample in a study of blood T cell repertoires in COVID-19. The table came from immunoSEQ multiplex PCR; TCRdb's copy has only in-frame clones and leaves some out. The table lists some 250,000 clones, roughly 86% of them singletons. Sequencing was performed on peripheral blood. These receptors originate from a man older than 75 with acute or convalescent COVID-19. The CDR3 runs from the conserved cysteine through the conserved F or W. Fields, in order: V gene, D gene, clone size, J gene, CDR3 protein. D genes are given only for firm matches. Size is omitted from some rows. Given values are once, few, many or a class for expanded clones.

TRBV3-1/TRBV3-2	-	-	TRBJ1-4	CASTPGNEKLFF
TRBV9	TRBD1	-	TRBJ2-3	CASSVGTGNSDTQYF
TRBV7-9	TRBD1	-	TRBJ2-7	CASSSGVLTGSSYEQYF
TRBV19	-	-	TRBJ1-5	CASSGPLQPQHF
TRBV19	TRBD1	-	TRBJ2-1	CASSVTGSSYNEQFF
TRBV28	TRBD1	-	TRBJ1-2	CASSHGTGVVDGYTF
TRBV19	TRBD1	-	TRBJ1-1	CASIDRGAKGTEAFF
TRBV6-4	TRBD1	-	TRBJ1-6	CASSYTDRLSPLHF
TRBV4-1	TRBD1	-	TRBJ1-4	CASSSPGQAVGEKLFF
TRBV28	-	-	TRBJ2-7	CASTKRGRGTYEQYF
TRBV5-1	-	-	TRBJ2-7	CASSGDNSYEQYF
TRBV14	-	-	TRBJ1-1	CASSHLYGDEAFF
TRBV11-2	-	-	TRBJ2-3	CASSFTGARERVYF
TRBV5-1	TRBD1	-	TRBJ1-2	CASSSLHGTGTSYGYTF
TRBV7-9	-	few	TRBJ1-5	CASSLEGGPYNQPQHF
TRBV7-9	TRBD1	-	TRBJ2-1	CASSLWDRVYNEQFF
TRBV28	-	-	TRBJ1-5	CASIHRAWDQPQHF
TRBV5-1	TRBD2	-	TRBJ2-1	CASSSTGTSGRYKDEQFF
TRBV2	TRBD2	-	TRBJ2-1	CASRPTSGVDNEQFF
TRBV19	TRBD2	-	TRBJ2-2	CASSTGGSGRVGELFF
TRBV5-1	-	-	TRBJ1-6	CASSLGHNNSPLHF
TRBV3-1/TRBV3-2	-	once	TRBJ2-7	CASSQEGAAWEQYF
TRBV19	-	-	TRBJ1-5	CASSSRWTLSNQPQHF
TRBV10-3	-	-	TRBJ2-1	CAISDPNQATEQFF